This T cell receptor beta chain was sequenced in a study of Graves' ophthalmopathy and Graves' hyperthyroidism. TCR beta CDR3 regions were amplified from RNA transcripts. HTBI primers served in a first-round RT-PCR, which a second-round multiplex PCR followed. TCRdb itself ran the multiplex PCR reads through MiXCR, one entry per CDR3 protein. Of some 390,000 distinct CDR3 sequences in the sample, around 17% were seen once. The germline CDR1 and CDR2 sequences are ENHRY and SYGVKD. Trimming shortened V by 10 bases and J by 7 bases, and 17 bases separated the two germline ends. The CDR3 runs to 13 residues.

The specimen sequenced was peripheral blood. The genes are TRBV10-3 and TRBJ2-4, with D perhaps being TRBD1 or TRBD2 (6 bases each). The origin of this receptor is a woman between 18 and 29 years old with Graves' ophthalmopathy. CDR3 DNA: TGTGCCACCCAGGAGGGGGTGTGGAACATTCAGTACTTC. It yields the protein CATQEGVWNIQYF.